A selection of T cell receptor beta chains follows, all from one sample in a study of blood T cell repertoires in COVID-19. Here immunoSEQ multiplex PCR was the method, and the copy in TCRdb shows in-frame clones only, minus some. The sample has around 340,000 clones; roughly 87% are singletons. The sample consisted of peripheral blood. Receptors were obtained from a woman aged 55-75 years with COVID-19, enrolled during active disease. Each CDR3 is given with its conserved first and last residue. Fields, in order: V gene, J gene, clone size, D gene, CDR3 DNA, CDR3 protein. A D gene is named only where the DNA matches it firmly. The size field is filled for only some rows; it gives once, few, many or a size class.

V gene: TRBV3-1/TRBV3-2; J gene: TRBJ2-3; clone size: NA; D gene: TRBD1; CDR3 DNA: TGTGCCAGCAGCCAAGATGGGACAGGGTTTAAGGATACGCAGTATTTT; CDR3 protein: CASSQDGTGFKDTQYF
V gene: TRBV5-1; J gene: TRBJ1-2; clone size: NA; D gene: TRBD1; CDR3 DNA: TGCGCCAGCAGCTCCAGTTCCGGGACAGCTTATGGCTACACCTTC; CDR3 protein: CASSSSSGTAYGYTF
V gene: TRBV6-1; J gene: TRBJ1-6; clone size: NA; D gene: TRBD1; CDR3 DNA: TGTGCCAGCAGTGAAGACAGGGGGCTTGTTTCACCCCTCCACTTT; CDR3 protein: CASSEDRGLVSPLHF
V gene: TRBV15; J gene: TRBJ1-3; clone size: NA; D gene: TRBD1; CDR3 DNA: TGTGCCACCAGCAGAGACCCTCAGGGACAGTCAGGGAACACCATATATTTT; CDR3 protein: CATSRDPQGQSGNTIYF
V gene: TRBV6-5; J gene: TRBJ2-4; clone size: NA; D gene: NA; CDR3 DNA: TGTGCCAGCAAGGAGGGGGGGGCCAAAAACATTCAGTACTTC; CDR3 protein: CASKEGGAKNIQYF
V gene: TRBV6-6; J gene: TRBJ2-7; clone size: NA; D gene: TRBD1; CDR3 DNA: TGTGCCACCCGGGACAGGGCCTCCATTCTCTCCGAGCAGTACTTC; CDR3 protein: CATRDRASILSEQYF
V gene: TRBV2; J gene: TRBJ2-7; clone size: NA; D gene: TRBD1; CDR3 DNA: TGTGCCAGCAGTGAATATAGAGGGGGCGGCGAGCAGTACTTC; CDR3 protein: CASSEYRGGGEQYF
V gene: TRBV9; J gene: TRBJ2-1; clone size: NA; D gene: NA; CDR3 DNA: TGTGCCAGCAGCGTCTGGGAACAGGGTACCTACAATGAGCAGTTCTTC; CDR3 protein: CASSVWEQGTYNEQFF
V gene: TRBV2; J gene: TRBJ1-5; clone size: NA; D gene: NA; CDR3 DNA: TGTGCCAGCAGTGGACCCGAGGGTGTAAGTAGCAATCAGCCCCAGCATTTT; CDR3 protein: CASSGPEGVSSNQPQHF
V gene: TRBV5-1; J gene: TRBJ2-2; clone size: once; D gene: NA; CDR3 DNA: TGCGCCAGCAGCTTGGCACTAGCGAACACCGGGGAGCTGTTTTTT; CDR3 protein: CASSLALANTGELFF
V gene: TRBV10-3; J gene: TRBJ2-1; clone size: NA; D gene: TRBD2; CDR3 DNA: TGTGCCATCAGTGACATACTAGCGGGGGGAGGTGAGCAGTTCTTC; CDR3 protein: CAISDILAGGGEQFF
V gene: TRBV6-5; J gene: TRBJ1-2; clone size: NA; D gene: NA; CDR3 DNA: TGTGCCAGCGGGCCGATCTATGGCTACACCTTC; CDR3 protein: CASGPIYGYTF
V gene: TRBV7-2; J gene: TRBJ1-2; clone size: NA; D gene: NA; CDR3 DNA: TGTGCCAGCAGCTCCCGACGGGACTTCTATGGCTACACCTTC; CDR3 protein: CASSSRRDFYGYTF
V gene: TRBV18; J gene: TRBJ1-4; clone size: NA; D gene: TRBD1; CDR3 DNA: TGTGCCAGCTCAAGCCAGACAGGGTACTCTGAAAAACTGTTTTTT; CDR3 protein: CASSSQTGYSEKLFF
V gene: TRBV18; J gene: TRBJ1-2; clone size: NA; D gene: NA; CDR3 DNA: TGTGCCAGCTCACTCAGCGTGGGGGGGTATGACTATGGCTACACCTTC; CDR3 protein: CASSLSVGGYDYGYTF
V gene: TRBV20-1; J gene: TRBJ1-6; clone size: NA; D gene: TRBD1; CDR3 DNA: TGCAGTGCCCAGGGGGGATCACCCCTCCACTTT; CDR3 protein: CSAQGGSPLHF
V gene: TRBV6-6; J gene: TRBJ1-5; clone size: NA; D gene: NA; CDR3 DNA: TGTGCCAGCAGTTACGCGGAATATCAGCCCCAGCATTTT; CDR3 protein: CASSYAEYQPQHF
V gene: TRBV5-1; J gene: TRBJ1-2; clone size: NA; D gene: NA; CDR3 DNA: TGCGCCAGCAGCATTGACAGGATTTATGGCTACACCTTC; CDR3 protein: CASSIDRIYGYTF
V gene: TRBV2; J gene: TRBJ2-1; clone size: once; D gene: TRBD1; CDR3 DNA: TGTGCCAGCGGGGGCGGGACAGGGGGCCGCTACAATGAGCAGTTCTTC; CDR3 protein: CASGGGTGGRYNEQFF
V gene: TRBV7-9; J gene: TRBJ2-4; clone size: NA; D gene: NA; CDR3 DNA: TGTGCCAGCAGCCAGCTTAGGGGGAAAAACATTCAGTACTTC; CDR3 protein: CASSQLRGKNIQYF
V gene: TRBV2; J gene: TRBJ2-1; clone size: NA; D gene: TRBD2; CDR3 DNA: TGTGCCAGCAGCGCACTCCTAGCGGGGGGCTACAATGAGCAGTTCTTC; CDR3 protein: CASSALLAGGYNEQFF
V gene: TRBV19; J gene: TRBJ1-1; clone size: once; D gene: TRBD1; CDR3 DNA: TGTGCCAGTACCCGGGCCCAGGGGCCTACAGGGGGCACTGAAGCTTTCTTT; CDR3 protein: CASTRAQGPTGGTEAFF
V gene: TRBV19; J gene: TRBJ1-2; clone size: NA; D gene: TRBD1; CDR3 DNA: TGTGCCAGTAGGACTCTTACAGGGGCCGACTATGGCTACACCTTC; CDR3 protein: CASRTLTGADYGYTF
V gene: TRBV28; J gene: TRBJ2-7; clone size: NA; D gene: NA; CDR3 DNA: TGTGCCAGCAGAGCTACAGGGTCTTCCTACGAGCAGTACTTC; CDR3 protein: CASRATGSSYEQYF
V gene: TRBV11-2; J gene: TRBJ2-7; clone size: NA; D gene: TRBD2; CDR3 DNA: TGTGCCAGCAGCTGGGGGGGGTCATACGAGCAGTACTTC; CDR3 protein: CASSWGGSYEQYF
V gene: TRBV6-5; J gene: TRBJ1-1; clone size: once; D gene: TRBD1; CDR3 DNA: TGTGCCAGCAGTTACTCGAAAGGGGGCCGGAACACTGAAGCTTTCTTT; CDR3 protein: CASSYSKGGRNTEAFF
V gene: TRBV6-5; J gene: TRBJ1-6; clone size: NA; D gene: NA; CDR3 DNA: TGTGCCGCGGGGGAGGGGCAGCGATCACCCCTCCACTTT; CDR3 protein: CAAGEGQRSPLHF
V gene: TRBV19; J gene: TRBJ2-3; clone size: NA; D gene: TRBD1; CDR3 DNA: TGTGCCAGTAGTATAACGTTTCTGGACAGGGTCACAGATACGCAGTATTTT; CDR3 protein: CASSITFLDRVTDTQYF
V gene: TRBV27; J gene: TRBJ2-2; clone size: NA; D gene: NA; CDR3 DNA: TGTGCCAGCAGTACAGTCTGGAACACCGGGGAGCTGTTTTTT; CDR3 protein: CASSTVWNTGELFF
V gene: TRBV5-6; J gene: TRBJ1-2; clone size: NA; D gene: NA; CDR3 DNA: TGTGCCAGCAGGGTGGGAGGGACCCATGGCTACACCTTC; CDR3 protein: CASRVGGTHGYTF
V gene: TRBV5-4; J gene: TRBJ2-4; clone size: NA; D gene: TRBD2; CDR3 DNA: TGTGCCAGCAGCTTGGATAGCGGGGCGCTCATGGGGGACTTC; CDR3 protein: CASSLDSGALMGDF
V gene: TRBV19; J gene: TRBJ1-4; clone size: NA; D gene: NA; CDR3 DNA: TGTGCCAGTAGTATGATCGGCGGGGATGAAAAACTGTTTTTT; CDR3 protein: CASSMIGGDEKLFF
V gene: TRBV5-8; J gene: TRBJ2-3; clone size: NA; D gene: NA; CDR3 DNA: TGTGCCAGCAGCTTGGCCGTGCGGGGGCGGTCCACAGATACGCAGTATTTT; CDR3 protein: CASSLAVRGRSTDTQYF
V gene: TRBV18; J gene: TRBJ1-2; clone size: NA; D gene: TRBD1; CDR3 DNA: TGTGCCAGCTCACCTTTTCCGGGACAGGGATGGAGCTATGGCTACACCTTC; CDR3 protein: CASSPFPGQGWSYGYTF
V gene: TRBV19; J gene: TRBJ1-1; clone size: once; D gene: TRBD1; CDR3 DNA: TGTGCCAGTAGGGACAGGGTCCTGAACACTGAAGCTTTCTTT; CDR3 protein: CASRDRVLNTEAFF
V gene: TRBV18; J gene: TRBJ2-1; clone size: NA; D gene: NA; CDR3 DNA: TGTGCCAGCTCACTTGTACTAGTCGGCAATGAGCAGTTCTTC; CDR3 protein: CASSLVLVGNEQFF
V gene: TRBV28; J gene: TRBJ2-2; clone size: NA; D gene: TRBD1; CDR3 DNA: TGTGCCAGCAGCCTGGGACAGGGGAGAGGCGGGGAGCTGTTTTTT; CDR3 protein: CASSLGQGRGGELFF
V gene: TRBV7-9; J gene: TRBJ1-2; clone size: NA; D gene: NA; CDR3 DNA: TGTGCCAGCACCACCGTCGGGAGTCTGAATTTTTATGGCTACACCTTC; CDR3 protein: CASTTVGSLNFYGYTF